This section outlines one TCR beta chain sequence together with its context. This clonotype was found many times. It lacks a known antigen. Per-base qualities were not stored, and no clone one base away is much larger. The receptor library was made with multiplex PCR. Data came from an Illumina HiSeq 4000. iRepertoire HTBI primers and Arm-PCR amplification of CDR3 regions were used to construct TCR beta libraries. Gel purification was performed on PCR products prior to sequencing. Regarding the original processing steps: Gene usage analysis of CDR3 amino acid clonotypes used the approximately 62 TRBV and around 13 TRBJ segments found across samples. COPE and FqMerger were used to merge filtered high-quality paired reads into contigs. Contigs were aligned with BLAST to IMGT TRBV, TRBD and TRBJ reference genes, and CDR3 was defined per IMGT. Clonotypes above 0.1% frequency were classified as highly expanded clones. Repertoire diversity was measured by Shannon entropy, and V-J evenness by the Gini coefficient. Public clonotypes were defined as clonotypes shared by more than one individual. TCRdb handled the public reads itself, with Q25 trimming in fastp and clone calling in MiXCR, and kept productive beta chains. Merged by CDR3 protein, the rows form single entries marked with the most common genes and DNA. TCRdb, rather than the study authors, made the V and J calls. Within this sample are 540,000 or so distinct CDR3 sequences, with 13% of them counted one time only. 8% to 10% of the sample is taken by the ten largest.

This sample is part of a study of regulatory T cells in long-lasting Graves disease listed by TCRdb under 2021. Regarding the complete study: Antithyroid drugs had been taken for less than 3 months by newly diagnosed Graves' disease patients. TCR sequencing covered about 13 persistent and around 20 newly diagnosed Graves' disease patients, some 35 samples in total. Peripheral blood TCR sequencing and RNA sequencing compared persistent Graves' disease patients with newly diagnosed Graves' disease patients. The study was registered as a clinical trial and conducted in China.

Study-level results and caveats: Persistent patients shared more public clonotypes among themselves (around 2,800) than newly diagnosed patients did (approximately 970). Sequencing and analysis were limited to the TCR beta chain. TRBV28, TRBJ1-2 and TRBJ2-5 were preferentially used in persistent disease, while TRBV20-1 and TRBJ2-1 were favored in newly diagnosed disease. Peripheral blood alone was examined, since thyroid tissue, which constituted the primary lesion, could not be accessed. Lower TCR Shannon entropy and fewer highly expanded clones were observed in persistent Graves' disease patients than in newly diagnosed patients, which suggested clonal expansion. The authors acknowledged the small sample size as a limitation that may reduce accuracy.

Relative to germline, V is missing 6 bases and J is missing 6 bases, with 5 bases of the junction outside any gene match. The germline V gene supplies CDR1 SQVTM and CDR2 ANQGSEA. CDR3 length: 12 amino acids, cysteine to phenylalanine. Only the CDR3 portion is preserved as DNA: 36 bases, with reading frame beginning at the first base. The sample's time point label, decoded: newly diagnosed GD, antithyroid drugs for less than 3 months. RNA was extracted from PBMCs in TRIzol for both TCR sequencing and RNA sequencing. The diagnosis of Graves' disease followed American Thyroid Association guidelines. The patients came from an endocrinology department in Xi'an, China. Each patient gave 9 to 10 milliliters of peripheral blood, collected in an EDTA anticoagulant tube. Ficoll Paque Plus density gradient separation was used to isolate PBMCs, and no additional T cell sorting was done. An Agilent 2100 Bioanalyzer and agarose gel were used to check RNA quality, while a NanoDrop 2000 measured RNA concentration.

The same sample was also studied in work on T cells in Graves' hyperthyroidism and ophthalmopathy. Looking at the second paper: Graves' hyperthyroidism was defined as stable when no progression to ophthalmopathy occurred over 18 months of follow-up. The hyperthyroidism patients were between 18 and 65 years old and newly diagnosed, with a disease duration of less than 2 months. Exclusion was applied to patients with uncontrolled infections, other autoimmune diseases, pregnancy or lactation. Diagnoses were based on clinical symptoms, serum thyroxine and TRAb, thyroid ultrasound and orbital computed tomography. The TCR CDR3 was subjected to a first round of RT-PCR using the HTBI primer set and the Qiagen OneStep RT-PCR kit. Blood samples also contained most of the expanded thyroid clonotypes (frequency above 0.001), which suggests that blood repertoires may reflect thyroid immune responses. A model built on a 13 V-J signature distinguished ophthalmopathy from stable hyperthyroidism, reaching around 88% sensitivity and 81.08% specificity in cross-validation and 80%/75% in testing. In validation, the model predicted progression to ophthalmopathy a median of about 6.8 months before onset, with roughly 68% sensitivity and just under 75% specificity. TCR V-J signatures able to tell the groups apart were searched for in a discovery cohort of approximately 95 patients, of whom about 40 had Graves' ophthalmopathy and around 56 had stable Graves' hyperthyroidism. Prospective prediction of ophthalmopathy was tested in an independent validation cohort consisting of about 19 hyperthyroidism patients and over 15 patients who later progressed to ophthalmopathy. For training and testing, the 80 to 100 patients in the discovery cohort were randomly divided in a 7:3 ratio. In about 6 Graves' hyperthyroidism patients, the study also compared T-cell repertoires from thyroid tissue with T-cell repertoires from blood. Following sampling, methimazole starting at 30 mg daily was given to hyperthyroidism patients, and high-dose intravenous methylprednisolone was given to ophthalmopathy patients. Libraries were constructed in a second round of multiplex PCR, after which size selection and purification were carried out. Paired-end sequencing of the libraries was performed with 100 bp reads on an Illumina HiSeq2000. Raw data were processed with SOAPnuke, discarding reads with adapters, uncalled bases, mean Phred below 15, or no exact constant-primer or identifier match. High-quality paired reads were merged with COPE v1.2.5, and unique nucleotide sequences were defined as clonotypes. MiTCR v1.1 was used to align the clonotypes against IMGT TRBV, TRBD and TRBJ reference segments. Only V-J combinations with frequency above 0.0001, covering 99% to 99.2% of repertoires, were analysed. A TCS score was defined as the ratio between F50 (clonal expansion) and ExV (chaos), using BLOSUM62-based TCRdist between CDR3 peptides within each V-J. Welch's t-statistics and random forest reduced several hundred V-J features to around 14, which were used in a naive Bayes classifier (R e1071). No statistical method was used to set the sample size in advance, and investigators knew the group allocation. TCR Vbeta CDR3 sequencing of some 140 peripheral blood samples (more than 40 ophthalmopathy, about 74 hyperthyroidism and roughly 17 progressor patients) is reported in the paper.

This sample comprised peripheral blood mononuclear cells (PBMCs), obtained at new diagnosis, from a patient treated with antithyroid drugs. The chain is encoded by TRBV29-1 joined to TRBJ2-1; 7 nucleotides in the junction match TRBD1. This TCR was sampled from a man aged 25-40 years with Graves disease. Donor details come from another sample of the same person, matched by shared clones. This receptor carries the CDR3 CSVGQPRNEQFF. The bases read TGCAGCGTGGGACAGCCGCGCAATGAGCAGTTCTTC.